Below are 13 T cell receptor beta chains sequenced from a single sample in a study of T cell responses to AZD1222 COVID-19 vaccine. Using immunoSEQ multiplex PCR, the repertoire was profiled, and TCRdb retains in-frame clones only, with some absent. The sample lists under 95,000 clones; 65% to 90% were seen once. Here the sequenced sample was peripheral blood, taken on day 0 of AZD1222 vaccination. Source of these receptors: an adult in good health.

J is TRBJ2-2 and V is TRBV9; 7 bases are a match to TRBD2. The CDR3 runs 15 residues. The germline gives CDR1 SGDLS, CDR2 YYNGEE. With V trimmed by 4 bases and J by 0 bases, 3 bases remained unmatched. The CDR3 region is CASSPGGTNTGELFF. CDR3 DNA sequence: TGTGCCAGCAGCCCCGGGGGGACGAACACCGGGGAGCTGTTTTTT.

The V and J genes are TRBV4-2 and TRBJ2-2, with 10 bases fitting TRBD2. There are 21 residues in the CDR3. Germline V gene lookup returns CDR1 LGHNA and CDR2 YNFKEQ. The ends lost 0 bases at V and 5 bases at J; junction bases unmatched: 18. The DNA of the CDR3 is TGTGCCAGCAGCCAAGATACGGGAGGGAGCGGGAGGGCCCGGTTGACCGGGGAGCTGTTTTTT. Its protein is CASSQDTGGSGRARLTGELFF.

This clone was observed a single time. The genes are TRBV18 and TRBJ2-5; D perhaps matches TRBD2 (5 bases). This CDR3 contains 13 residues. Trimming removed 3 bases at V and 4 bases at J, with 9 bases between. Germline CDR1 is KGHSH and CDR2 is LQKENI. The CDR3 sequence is CASSPGEGETQYF. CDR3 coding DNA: TGTGCCAGCTCACCGGGAGAGGGAGAGACCCAGTACTTC.

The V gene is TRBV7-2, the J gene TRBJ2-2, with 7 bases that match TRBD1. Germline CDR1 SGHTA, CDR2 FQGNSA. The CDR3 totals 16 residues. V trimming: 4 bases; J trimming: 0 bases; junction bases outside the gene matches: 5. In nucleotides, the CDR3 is TGTGCCAGCAGCTACGTCAGGGGGTCGAACACCGGGGAGCTGTTTTTT. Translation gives CASSYVRGSNTGELFF. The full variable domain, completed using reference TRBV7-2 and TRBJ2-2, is GAGVSQSPSNKVTEKGKDVELRCDPISGHTALYWYRQSLGQGLEFLIYFQGNSAPDKSGLPSDRFSAERTGGSVSTLTIQRTQQEDSAVYLCASSYVRGSNTGELFFGEGSRLTVL.

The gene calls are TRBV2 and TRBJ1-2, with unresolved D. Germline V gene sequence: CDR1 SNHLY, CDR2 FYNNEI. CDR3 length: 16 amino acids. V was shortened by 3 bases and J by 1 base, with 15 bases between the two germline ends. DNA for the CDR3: TGTGCCAGCAGTGATACTCGGTGGGCAGATAACTATGGCTACACCTTC. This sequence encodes CASSDTRWADNYGYTF.

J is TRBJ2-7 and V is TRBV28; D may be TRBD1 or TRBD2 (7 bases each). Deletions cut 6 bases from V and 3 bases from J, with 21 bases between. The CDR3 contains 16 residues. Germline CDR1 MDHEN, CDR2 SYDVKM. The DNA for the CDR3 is TGTGCCAGCAGCCGATTACAGGGGAGGGAAGACTACGAGCAGTACTTC. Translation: CASSRLQGREDYEQYF.

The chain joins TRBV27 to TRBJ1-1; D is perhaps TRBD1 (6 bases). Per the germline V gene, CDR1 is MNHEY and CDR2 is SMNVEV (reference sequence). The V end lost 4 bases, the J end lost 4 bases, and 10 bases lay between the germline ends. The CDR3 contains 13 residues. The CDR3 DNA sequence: TGTGCCAGCAGTTACAGGGTGACCACTGAAGCTTTCTTT. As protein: CASSYRVTTEAFF.

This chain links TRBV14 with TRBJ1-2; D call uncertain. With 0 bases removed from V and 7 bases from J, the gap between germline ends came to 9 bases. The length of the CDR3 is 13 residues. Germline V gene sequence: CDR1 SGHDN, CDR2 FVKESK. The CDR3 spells CASSQDLESGYTF. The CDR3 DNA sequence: TGTGCCAGCAGCCAAGATCTGGAATCTGGCTACACCTTC.

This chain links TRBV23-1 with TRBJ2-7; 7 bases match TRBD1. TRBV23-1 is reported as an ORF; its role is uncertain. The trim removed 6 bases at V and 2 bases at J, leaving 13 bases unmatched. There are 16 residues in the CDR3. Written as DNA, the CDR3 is TGCGCCAGCAGCAAGGGAGTCGACAGGGCGGCCTACGAGCAGTACTTC. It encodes CASSKGVDRAAYEQYF.

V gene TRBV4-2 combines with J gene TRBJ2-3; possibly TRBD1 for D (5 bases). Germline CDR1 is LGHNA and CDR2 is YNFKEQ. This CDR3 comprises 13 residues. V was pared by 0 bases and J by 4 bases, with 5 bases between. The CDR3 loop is CASSQETADTQYF. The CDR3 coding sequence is TGTGCCAGCAGCCAAGAGACAGCAGATACGCAGTATTTT.

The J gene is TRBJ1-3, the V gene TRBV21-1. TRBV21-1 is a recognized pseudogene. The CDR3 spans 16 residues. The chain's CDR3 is CASSKAAGSSGNTIYF. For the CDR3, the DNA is TGTGCCAGCAGCAAAGCGGCCGGCAGCTCTGGAAACACCATATATTTT.

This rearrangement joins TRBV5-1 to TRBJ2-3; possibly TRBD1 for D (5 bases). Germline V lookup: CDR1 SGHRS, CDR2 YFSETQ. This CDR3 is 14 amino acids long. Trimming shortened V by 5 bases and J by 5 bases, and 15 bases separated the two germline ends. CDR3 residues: CASSVGERGDTQYF. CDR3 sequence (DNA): TGCGCCAGCAGTGTAGGGGAACGAGGAGATACGCAGTATTTT.

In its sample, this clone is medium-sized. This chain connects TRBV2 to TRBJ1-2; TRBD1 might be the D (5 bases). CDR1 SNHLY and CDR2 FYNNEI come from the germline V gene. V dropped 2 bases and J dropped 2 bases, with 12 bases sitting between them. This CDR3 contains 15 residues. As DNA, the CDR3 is TGTGCCAGCAGTGAATTCAGGGACGGCAACTATGGCTACACCTTC. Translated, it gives CASSEFRDGNYGYTF.